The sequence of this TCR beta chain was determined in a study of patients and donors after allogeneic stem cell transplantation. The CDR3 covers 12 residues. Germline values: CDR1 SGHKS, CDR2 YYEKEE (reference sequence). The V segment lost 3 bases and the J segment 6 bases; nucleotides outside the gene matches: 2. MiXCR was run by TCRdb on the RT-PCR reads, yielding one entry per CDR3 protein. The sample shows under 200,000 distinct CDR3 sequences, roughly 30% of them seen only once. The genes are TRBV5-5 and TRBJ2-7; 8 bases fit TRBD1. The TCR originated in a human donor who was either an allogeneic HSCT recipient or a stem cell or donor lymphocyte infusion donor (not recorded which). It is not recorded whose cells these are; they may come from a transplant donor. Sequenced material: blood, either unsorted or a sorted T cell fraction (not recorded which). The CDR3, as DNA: TGTGCCAGCAGCTCCACAGGGGGCGAGCAGTACTTC. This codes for CASSSTGGEQYF.